This T cell receptor beta chain appears in the sequencing data of a study of blood T cell repertoires in COVID-19. Looking at the study overall: Samples taken during acute and convalescent COVID-19 were collected in the United States, Italy and Spain. PBMCs, B-cell-depleted T cells, or T cells provided the cDNA or gDNA that made up the material.

In germline, CDR1 is KGHSH, CDR2 LQKENI. V lost 8 bases, J lost 0 bases, and 11 bases lay in between. The CDR3 is 13 amino acids. In the authors' methods: Nucleated cell number was recorded as an estimate derived from reference gene primer amplification. Method: immunoSEQ multiplex PCR; TCRdb's copy keeps in-frame clones and lacks some. V and J calls and clone size are those listed in that table; D and trimming were worked out from the DNA. This sample has about 200,000 clones, with roughly 80% found just once. Patients in Seattle were enrolled during active infection, then followed longitudinally. At least ten counts were recorded for this clone.

The gene calls are TRBV18 and TRBJ2-7, with D possibly TRBD2 on 5 matching bases. This clonotype was obtained from a woman aged 80 or over with COVID-19, enrolled during active disease. Sequences were obtained from peripheral blood. CDR3 DNA sequence: TGTGCCAGCCAGCCCCGGGGCTCCTACGAGCAGTACTTC. This translates into CASQPRGSYEQYF. The entire variable domain, with the rest obtained from reference TRBV18 and TRBJ2-7, is as follows: NAGVMQNPRHLVRRRGQEARLRCSPMKGHSHVYWYRQLPEEGLKFMVYLQKENIIDESGMPKERFSAEFPKEGPSILRIQQVVRGDSAAYFCASQPRGSYEQYFGPGTRLTVT.